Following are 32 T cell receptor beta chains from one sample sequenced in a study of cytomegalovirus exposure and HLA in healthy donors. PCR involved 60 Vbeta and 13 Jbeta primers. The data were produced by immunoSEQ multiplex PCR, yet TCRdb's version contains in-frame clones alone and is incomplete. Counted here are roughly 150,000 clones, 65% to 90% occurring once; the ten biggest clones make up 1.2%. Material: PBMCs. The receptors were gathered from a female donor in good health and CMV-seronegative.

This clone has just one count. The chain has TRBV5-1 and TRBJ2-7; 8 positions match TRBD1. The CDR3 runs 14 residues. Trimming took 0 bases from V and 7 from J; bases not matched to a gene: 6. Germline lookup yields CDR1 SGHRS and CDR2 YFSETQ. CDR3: CASSLVTGGREQYF. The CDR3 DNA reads TGCGCCAGCAGCTTGGTAACAGGGGGGAGGGAGCAGTACTTC.

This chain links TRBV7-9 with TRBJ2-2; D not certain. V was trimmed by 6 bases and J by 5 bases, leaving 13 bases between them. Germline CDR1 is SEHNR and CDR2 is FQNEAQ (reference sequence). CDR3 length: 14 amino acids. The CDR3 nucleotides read TGTGCCAGCAGGTCCTCGACAAGTACCGGGGAGCTGTTTTTT. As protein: CASRSSTSTGELFF.

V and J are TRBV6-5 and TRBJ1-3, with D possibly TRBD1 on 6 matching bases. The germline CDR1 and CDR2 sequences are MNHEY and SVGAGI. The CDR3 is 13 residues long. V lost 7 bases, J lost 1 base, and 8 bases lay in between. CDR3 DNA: TGTGCCAGCATTCAGGGGTCTGGAAACACCATATATTTT. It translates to CASIQGSGNTIYF.

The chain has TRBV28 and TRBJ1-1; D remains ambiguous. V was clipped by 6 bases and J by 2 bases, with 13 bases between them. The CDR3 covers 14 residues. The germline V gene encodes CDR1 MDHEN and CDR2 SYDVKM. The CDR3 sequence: CASSPRGSNTEAFF. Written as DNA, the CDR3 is TGTGCCAGCAGCCCACGGGGATCTAACACTGAAGCTTTCTTT.

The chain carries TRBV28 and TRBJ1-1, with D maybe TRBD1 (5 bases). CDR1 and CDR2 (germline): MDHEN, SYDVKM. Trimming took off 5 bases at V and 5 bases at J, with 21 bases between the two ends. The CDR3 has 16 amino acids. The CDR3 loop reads CASSPPQVSRATEAFF. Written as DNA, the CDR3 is TGTGCCAGCAGTCCACCACAGGTTAGCCGAGCTACTGAAGCTTTCTTT.

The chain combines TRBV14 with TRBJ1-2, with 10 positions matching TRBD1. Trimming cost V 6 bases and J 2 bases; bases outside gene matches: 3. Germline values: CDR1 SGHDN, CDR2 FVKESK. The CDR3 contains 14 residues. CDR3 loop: CASSRTGGNYGYTF. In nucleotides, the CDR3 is TGTGCCAGCAGTCGGACAGGGGGAAACTATGGCTACACCTTC.

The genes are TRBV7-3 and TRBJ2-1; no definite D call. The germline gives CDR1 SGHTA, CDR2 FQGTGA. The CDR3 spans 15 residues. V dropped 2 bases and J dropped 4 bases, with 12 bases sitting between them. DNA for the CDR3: TGTGCCAGCAGCTTAGAAGGTCAGGTTTACAATGAGCAGTTCTTC. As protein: CASSLEGQVYNEQFF.

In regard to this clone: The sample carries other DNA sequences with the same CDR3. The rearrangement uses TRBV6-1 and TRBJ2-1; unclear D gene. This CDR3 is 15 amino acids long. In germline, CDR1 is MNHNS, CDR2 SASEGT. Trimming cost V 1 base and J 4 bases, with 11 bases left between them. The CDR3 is CASSEETIPYNEQFF. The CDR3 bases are TGTGCCAGCAGTGAAGAAACTATACCTTACAATGAGCAGTTCTTC.

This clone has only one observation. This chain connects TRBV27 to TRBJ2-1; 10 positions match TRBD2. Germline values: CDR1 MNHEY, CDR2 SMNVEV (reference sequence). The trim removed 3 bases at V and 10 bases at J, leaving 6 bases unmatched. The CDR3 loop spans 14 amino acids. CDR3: CASSFSAGGREQFF. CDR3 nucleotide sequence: TGTGCCAGCAGTTTTTCAGCGGGAGGGCGGGAGCAGTTCTTC.

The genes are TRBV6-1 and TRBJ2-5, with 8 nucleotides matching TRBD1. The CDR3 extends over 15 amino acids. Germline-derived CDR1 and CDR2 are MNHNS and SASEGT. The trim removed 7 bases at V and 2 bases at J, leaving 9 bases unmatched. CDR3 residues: CASNSGGVGQETQYF. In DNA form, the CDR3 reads TGTGCCAGCAACTCAGGGGGCGTGGGGCAAGAGACCCAGTACTTC.

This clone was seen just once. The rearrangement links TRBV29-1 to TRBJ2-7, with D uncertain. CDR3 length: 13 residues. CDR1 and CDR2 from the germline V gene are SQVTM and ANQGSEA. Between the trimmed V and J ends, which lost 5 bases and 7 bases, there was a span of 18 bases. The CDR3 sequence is CSVKETSSAEQYF. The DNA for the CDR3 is TGCAGCGTTAAGGAGACTTCATCCGCGGAGCAGTACTTC.

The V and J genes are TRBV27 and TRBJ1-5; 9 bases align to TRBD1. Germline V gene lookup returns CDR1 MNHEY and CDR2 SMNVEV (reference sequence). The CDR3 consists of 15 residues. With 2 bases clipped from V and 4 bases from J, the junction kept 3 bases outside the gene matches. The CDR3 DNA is TGTGCCAGCAGTTTAGGGACAGGGTTAAATCAGCCCCAGCATTTT. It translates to CASSLGTGLNQPQHF.

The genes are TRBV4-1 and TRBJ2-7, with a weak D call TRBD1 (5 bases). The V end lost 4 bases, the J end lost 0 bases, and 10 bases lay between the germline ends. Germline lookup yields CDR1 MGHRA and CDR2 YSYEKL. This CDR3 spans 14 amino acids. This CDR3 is CASSLGHISYEQYF. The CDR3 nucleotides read TGCGCCAGCAGCCTCGGACACATCTCCTACGAGCAGTACTTC.

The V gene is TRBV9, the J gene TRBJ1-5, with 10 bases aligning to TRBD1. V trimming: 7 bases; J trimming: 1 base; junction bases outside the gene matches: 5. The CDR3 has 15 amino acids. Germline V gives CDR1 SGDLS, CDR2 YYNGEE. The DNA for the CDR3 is TGTGCCAGCGGTCGGGGACAGGGGAGCAATCAGCCCCAGCATTTT. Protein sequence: CASGRGQGSNQPQHF.

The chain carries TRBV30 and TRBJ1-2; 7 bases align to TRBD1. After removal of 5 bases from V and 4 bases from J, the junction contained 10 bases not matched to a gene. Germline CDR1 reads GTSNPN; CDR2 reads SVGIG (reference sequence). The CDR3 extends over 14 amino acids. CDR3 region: CAWDQGGVSYGYTF. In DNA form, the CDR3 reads TGTGCCTGGGACCAGGGGGGCGTCAGCTATGGCTACACCTTC. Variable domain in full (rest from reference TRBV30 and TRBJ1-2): SQTIHQWPATLVQPVGSPLSLECTVEGTSNPNLYWYRQAAGRGLQLLFYSVGIGQISSEVPQNLSASRPQDRQFILSSKKLLLSDSGFYLCAWDQGGVSYGYTFGSGTRLTVV.

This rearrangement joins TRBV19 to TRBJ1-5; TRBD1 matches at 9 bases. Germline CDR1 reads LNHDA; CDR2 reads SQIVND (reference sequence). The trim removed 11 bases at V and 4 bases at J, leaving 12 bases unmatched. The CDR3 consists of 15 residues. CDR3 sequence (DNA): TGTGCCTCACACAGGGGGCGACCAGGGAATCAGCCCCAGCATTTT. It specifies CASHRGRPGNQPQHF.

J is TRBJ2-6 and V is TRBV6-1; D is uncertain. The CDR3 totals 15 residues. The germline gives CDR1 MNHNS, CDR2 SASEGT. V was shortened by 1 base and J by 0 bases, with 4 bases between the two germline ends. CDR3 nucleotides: TGTGCCAGCAGTGAAGGAGTCTCTGGGGCCAACGTCCTGACTTTC. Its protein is CASSEGVSGANVLTF.

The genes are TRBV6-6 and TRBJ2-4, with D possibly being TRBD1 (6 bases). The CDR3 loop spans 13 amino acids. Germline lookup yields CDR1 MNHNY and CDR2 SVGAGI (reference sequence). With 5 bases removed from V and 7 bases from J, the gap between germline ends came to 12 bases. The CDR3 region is CASSLQGRNIQYF. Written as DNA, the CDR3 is TGTGCCAGCAGTCTACAGGGTAGGAACATTCAGTACTTC.

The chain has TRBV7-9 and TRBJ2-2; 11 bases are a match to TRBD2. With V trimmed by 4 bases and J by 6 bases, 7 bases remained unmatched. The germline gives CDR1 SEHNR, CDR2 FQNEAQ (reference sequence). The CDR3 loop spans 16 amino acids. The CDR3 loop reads CASSSLAGGPSGELFF. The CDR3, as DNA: TGTGCCAGCAGCTCTTTAGCGGGAGGGCCCTCCGGGGAGCTGTTTTTT. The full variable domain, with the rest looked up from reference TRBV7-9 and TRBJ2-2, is DTGVSQNPRHKITKRGQNVTFRCDPISEHNRLYWYRQTLGQGPEFLTYFQNEAQLEKSRLLSDRFSAERPKGSFSTLEIQRTEQGDSAMYLCASSSLAGGPSGELFFGEGSRLTVL.

The CDR3 DNA sequence: TGTGCCACCAGCCAGGGACTAGCGGGAGTCTATGAGCAGTTCTTC. Its protein is CATSQGLAGVYEQFF. The genes are TRBV15 and TRBJ2-1, with 14 bases that match TRBD2. CDR1 and CDR2 from the germline V gene are LNHNV and YYDKDF (reference sequence). The CDR3 totals 15 residues. V gave up 5 bases and J gave up 8 bases; unmatched junction bases: 5.

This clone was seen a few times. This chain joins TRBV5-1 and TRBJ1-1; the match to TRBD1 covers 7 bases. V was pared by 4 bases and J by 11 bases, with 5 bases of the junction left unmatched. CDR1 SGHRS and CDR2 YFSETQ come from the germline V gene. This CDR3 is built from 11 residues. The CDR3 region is CASSVDREAFF. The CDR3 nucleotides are TGCGCCAGCAGCGTTGACAGGGAGGCTTTCTTT.

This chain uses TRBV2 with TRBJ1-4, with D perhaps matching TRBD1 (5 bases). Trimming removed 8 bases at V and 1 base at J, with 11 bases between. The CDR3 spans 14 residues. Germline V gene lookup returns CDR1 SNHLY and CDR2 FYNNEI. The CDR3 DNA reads TGTGCCAGCTCTCAGGGTTTAACTAATGAAAAACTGTTTTTT. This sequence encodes CASSQGLTNEKLFF.

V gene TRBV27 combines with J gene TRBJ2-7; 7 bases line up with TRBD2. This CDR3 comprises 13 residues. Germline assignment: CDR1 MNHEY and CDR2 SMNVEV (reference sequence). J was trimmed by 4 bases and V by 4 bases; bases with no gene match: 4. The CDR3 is CASSSIAGYEQYF. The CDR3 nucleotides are TGTGCCAGCAGTTCGATAGCGGGTTACGAGCAGTACTTC.

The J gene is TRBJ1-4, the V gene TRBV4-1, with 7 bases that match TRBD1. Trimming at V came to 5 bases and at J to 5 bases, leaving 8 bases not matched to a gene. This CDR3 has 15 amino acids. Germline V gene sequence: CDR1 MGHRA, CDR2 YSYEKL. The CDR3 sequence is CASSSPGTDNEKLFF. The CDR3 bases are TGCGCCAGCAGCTCGCCCGGGACAGACAATGAAAAACTGTTTTTT.

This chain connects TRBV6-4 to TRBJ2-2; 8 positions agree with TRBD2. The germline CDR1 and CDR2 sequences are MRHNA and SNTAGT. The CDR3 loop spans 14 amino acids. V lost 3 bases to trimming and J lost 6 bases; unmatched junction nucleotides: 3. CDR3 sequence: CASSEWREAGELFF. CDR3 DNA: TGTGCCAGCAGTGAGTGGCGGGAGGCCGGGGAGCTGTTTTTT.

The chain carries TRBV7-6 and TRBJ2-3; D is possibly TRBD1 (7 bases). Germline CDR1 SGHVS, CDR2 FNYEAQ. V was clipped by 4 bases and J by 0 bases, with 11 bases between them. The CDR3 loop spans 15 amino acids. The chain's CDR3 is CASSSRGVSTDTQYF. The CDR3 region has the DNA TGTGCCAGCAGCTCCAGGGGGGTTAGCACAGATACGCAGTATTTT.

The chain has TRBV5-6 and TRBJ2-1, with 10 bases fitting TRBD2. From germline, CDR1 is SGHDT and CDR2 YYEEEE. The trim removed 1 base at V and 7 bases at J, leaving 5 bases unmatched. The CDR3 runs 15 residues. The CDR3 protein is CASSLRTSGLNEQFF. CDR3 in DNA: TGTGCCAGCAGCTTGAGGACTAGCGGACTTAATGAGCAGTTCTTC.

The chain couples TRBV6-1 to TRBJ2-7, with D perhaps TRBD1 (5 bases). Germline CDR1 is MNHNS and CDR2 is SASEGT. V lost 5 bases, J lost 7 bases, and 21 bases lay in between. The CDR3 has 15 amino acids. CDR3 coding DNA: TGTGCCAGCAGTACCGCCCGGACACCTATGAGGGAGCAGTACTTC. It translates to CASSTARTPMREQYF.

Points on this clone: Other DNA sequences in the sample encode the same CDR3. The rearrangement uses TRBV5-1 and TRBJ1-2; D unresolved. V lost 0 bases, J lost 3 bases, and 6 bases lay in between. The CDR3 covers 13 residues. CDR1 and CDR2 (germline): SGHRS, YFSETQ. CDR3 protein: CASSLGGHYGYTF. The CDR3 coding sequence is TGCGCCAGCAGCTTGGGCGGTCACTATGGCTACACCTTC.

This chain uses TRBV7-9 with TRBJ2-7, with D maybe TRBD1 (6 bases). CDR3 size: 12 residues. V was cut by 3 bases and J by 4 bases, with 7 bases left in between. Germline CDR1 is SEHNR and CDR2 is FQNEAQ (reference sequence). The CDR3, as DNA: TGTGCCAGCAGCTTTACAGGGTACGAGCAGTACTTC. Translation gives CASSFTGYEQYF.

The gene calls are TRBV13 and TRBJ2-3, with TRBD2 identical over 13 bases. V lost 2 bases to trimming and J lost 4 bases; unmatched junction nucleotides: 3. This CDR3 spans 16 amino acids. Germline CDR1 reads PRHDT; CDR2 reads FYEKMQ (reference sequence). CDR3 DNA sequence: TGTGCCAGCAGCTTATTTGGACTAGCGGGAGCAGATACGCAGTATTTT. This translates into CASSLFGLAGADTQYF.

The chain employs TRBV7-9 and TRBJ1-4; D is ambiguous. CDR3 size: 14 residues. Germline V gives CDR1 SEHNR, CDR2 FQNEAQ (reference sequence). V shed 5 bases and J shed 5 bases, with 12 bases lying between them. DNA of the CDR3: TGTGCCAGCAGCCCCTGGGAGTCGAATGAAAAACTGTTTTTT. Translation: CASSPWESNEKLFF. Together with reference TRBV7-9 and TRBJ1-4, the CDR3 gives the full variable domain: DTGVSQNPRHKITKRGQNVTFRCDPISEHNRLYWYRQTLGQGPEFLTYFQNEAQLEKSRLLSDRFSAERPKGSFSTLEIQRTEQGDSAMYLCASSPWESNEKLFFGSGTQLSVL.